This T cell receptor beta chain was sequenced for a study of preoperative IRX-2 immunotherapy in early breast cancer (dated by TCRdb to 2018 to 2020). The library was obtained by the immunoSEQ multiplex PCR assay. TCRdb carries this immuneACCESS record with in-frame sequences only. Its versions omit some clonotypes, under half of them owing to an unresolved V gene in the studies checked, with the rest unexplained. The sample table holds some 30,000 clones, of which roughly 87% were seen once. The ten largest clonotypes hold around 2.6% of the sample. Turning to this clone: Its antigen is currently not known. One base away there is no much larger clone; base qualities are not given.

Taken with the paper, the label for treatment or condition translates to: preoperative locoregional IRX-2 cytokine immunotherapy. The samples were obtained from a phase Ib study that tested preoperative, locoregional IRX-2 cytokine immunotherapy designed to prime immune responses. Donors were patients with early-stage breast cancer who received IRX-2 before surgery. V drops 4 bases and J drops 9 bases, leaving 20 bases in between. According to the germline V gene, CDR1 reads SGHTS and CDR2 reads YDEGEE. Counted from cysteine to phenylalanine, this CDR3 has 15 amino acids. Only the CDR3 part of the read is kept: 45 bases, read in frame from the first base.

The chain is encoded by TRBV5-8 joined to TRBJ2-1; no D gene call is confident. The specimen comprised lymph node tissue, sampled from a patient treated with IRX-2 immunotherapy. The TCR sequence derives from a human donor with breast cancer. The sequenced DNA: TGTGCCAGCAGCCATAATGCCCTCAAGCTTGGTGAGCAGTTCTTC. This codes for CASSHNALKLGEQFF.